This passage covers 6 T cell receptor beta chains from one sample sequenced in a study of monozygotic twins with inflammatory bowel disease. TCRdb re-called the 5' RACE reads and shows each CDR3 protein once, DNA omitted. The sample totals approximately 160,000 distinct CDR3 sequences. Sample: blood. These receptors were taken from a human donor with ulcerative colitis or Crohn's disease, or a healthy co-twin of an affected twin (not recorded which).

V usage is TRBV5-1 and J usage is TRBJ1-4. The CDR3 consists of 17 residues. The germline V gene has CDR1 SGHRS and CDR2 YFSETQ. CDR3 protein: CASSLDGIRATNEKLFF.

This chain uses TRBV7-6 with TRBJ2-2; TCRdb gives TRBD2 as the D gene, but with no DNA this cannot be confirmed. The CDR3 extends over 16 amino acids. The germline V gene encodes CDR1 SGHVS and CDR2 FNYEAQ. CDR3 residues: CASSLKAGEYSGELFF.

V is TRBV5-1 and J is TRBJ2-5. The CDR3 has 14 residues. CDR1 and CDR2 (germline): SGHRS, YFSETQ. Here the CDR3 reads CASSLSDGAETQYF.

J is TRBJ2-4 and V is TRBV20-1. Germline V gene sequence: CDR1 DFQATT, CDR2 SNEGSKA (reference sequence). CDR3 length: 14 amino acids. This chain's CDR3 is CSARDLLAKNIQYF.

The chain is built from TRBV7-3 and TRBJ2-7; the D gene TCRdb calls, TRBD1, cannot be checked with no DNA. Germline CDR1 SGHTA, CDR2 FQGTGA. This CDR3 has 14 amino acids. The CDR3 spells CASMPGQRDFEQYF. The variable domain in full, with the rest retrieved from reference TRBV7-3 and TRBJ2-7, is GAGVSQTPSNKVTEKGKYVELRCDPISGHTALYWYRQSLGQGPEFLIYFQGTGAADDSGLPNDRFFAVRPEGSVSTLKIQRTERGDSAVYLCASMPGQRDFEQYFGPGTRLTVT.

The rearrangement uses TRBV20-1 and TRBJ2-1. In germline, CDR1 is DFQATT, CDR2 SNEGSKA (reference sequence). The CDR3 contains 11 residues. The CDR3 protein is CSASIVNEQFF.